Listed here are 12 T cell receptor beta chains from one sample, sequenced in a study of regulatory T cells in long-lasting Graves disease. Time point meaning: persistent/refractory GD, antithyroid drugs over 5 years with positive TRAb. From RNA extracted from PBMCs, the TCR library was made. Sequencing libraries for TCR beta were prepared with iRepertoire HTBI primers and Arm-PCR of CDR3 regions. TCRdb reprocessed the multiplex PCR reads via MiXCR and lists one record per CDR3 protein. The table has 350,000 to 450,000 distinct CDR3 sequences, roughly 25% seen once. Source: peripheral blood mononuclear cells (PBMCs), taken when the disease was refractory, from a patient treated with antithyroid drugs. The receptor set was obtained from a woman aged 40 to 50 with Graves disease.

In this sample, this clonotype turned up many times. This rearrangement joins TRBV12-3 or TRBV12-4 to TRBJ1-5; D gene unclear. V was shortened by 7 bases and J by 2 bases, with 15 bases between the two germline ends. The length of the CDR3 is 15 residues. CDR3 in DNA: TGTGCCAGCACCTTTCAGGAGGGAGGCAATCAGCCCCAGCATTTT. The encoded protein is CASTFQEGGNQPQHF.

In its sample, this clonotype was seen once. This rearrangement joins TRBV7-8 to TRBJ2-1, with D maybe TRBD2 (6 bases). V was pared by 5 bases and J by 3 bases, with 20 bases between. This CDR3 is built from 17 residues. Germline V gene data show CDR1 as SGHVS and CDR2 as FQNEAQ. CDR3 DNA: TGTGCCAGCAGCCCCAGCGGGCGGGACCTCCTCTACAATGAGCAGTTCTTC. Translating it yields CASSPSGRDLLYNEQFF. The full variable domain, rest sourced from reference TRBV7-8 and TRBJ2-1, is GAGVSQSPRYKVAKRGQDVALRCDPISGHVSLFWYQQALGQGPEFLTYFQNEAQLDKSGLPSDRFFAERPEGSVSTLKIQRTQQEDSAVYLCASSPSGRDLLYNEQFFGPGTRLTVL.

The chain is built from TRBV11-2 and TRBJ2-1, with 8 bases aligning to TRBD2. CDR1 and CDR2 (germline): SGHAT, FQNNGV. The J segment lost 8 bases and the V segment lost 4 bases, leaving 16 bases of the junction unmatched. This CDR3 region has 17 residues. The CDR3, as DNA: TGTGCCAGCAGCTCCATCGCCGGGACTAGTGTATTCGATGAGCAGTTCTTC. It codes for CASSSIAGTSVFDEQFF.

The chain employs TRBV28 and TRBJ2-7, with 8 nucleotides matching TRBD1. V dropped 6 bases and J dropped 3; count of bases not matched to a gene: 7. The CDR3 loop spans 14 amino acids. Germline-derived CDR1 and CDR2 are MDHEN and SYDVKM. The CDR3: CASSFKTGDYEQYF. The CDR3 DNA reads as TGTGCCAGCAGCTTCAAGACAGGGGACTACGAGCAGTACTTC.

This clonotype occurred a few times. The chain uses TRBV28 and TRBJ1-2; the D gene is possibly TRBD1 (5 bases). The CDR3 loop spans 14 amino acids. V lost 3 bases and J lost 2, with 10 bases in between. CDR1 and CDR2 from the germline V gene are MDHEN and SYDVKM. The DNA of the CDR3 is TGTGCCAGCAGTTTGGCCAGGGAGAACTATGGCTACACCTTC. Translated: CASSLARENYGYTF.

The chain has TRBV20-1 and TRBJ2-5, with 11 bases aligning to TRBD1. This CDR3 contains 15 residues. CDR1 and CDR2 (germline): DFQATT, SNEGSKA (reference sequence). Germline trimming cut 5 bases from V and 6 bases from J; bases unmatched to any gene: 11. CDR3 nucleotide sequence: TGCAGTGCTCCTCGGGGGGACAGGGGGTTGAAGACCCAGTACTTC. Amino acids: CSAPRGDRGLKTQYF.

The chain carries TRBV20-1 and TRBJ2-7, with 10 bases fitting TRBD2. This CDR3 contains 13 residues. V was clipped by 2 bases and J by 3 bases; unmatched bases: 1. In germline, CDR1 is DFQATT, CDR2 SNEGSKA (reference sequence). The CDR3 DNA follows: TGCAGTGCTAGACTAGCGGGGGACTACGAGCAGTACTTC. It specifies CSARLAGDYEQYF.

In this sample, this clonotype turned up many times. V and J are TRBV20-1 and TRBJ2-7, with 8 bases lining up with TRBD2. The ends lost 0 bases at V and 4 bases at J; junction bases unmatched: 11. CDR1 and CDR2 (germline): DFQATT, SNEGSKA (reference sequence). This CDR3 has 16 amino acids. CDR3 residues: CSAREFSGLVLYEQYF. Here the CDR3 DNA reads TGCAGTGCTAGAGAGTTCTCGGGACTAGTCTTATACGAGCAGTACTTC.

Ten or more counts support this clonotype. The genes are TRBV5-1 and TRBJ1-1, with D possibly matching TRBD1 (6 bases). Germline lookup yields CDR1 SGHRS and CDR2 YFSETQ. This CDR3 comprises 15 residues. Trimming removed 0 bases from V and 4 bases from J, with 13 bases in between. In DNA, the CDR3 is TGCGCCAGCAGCTTGGTGCCGGGGGCAAGCACTGAAGCTTTCTTT. Encoded protein: CASSLVPGASTEAFF.

Ten or more counts support this clonotype. This sequence joins TRBV5-1 and TRBJ2-7; no clear D gene. The CDR3 sequence is 14 residues long. Trimming pared 0 bases from V and 0 bases from J, leaving 7 bases between. CDR1 SGHRS and CDR2 YFSETQ come from the germline V gene. The CDR3 coding sequence is TGCGCCAGCAGCTTGGAGACAAGCTCCTACGAGCAGTACTTC. Amino acid sequence: CASSLETSSYEQYF. Variable domain in full (rest from reference TRBV5-1 and TRBJ2-7): KAGVTQTPRYLIKTRGQQVTLSCSPISGHRSVSWYQQTPGQGLQFLFEYFSETQRNKGNFPGRFSGRQFSNSRSEMNVSTLELGDSALYLCASSLETSSYEQYFGPGTRLTVT.

V is TRBV14 and J is TRBJ2-5, with TRBD2 matching 13 bases. Trimming took 4 bases from V and 5 from J; bases not matched to a gene: 7. The CDR3 is 16 residues long. Germline CDR1 is SGHDN and CDR2 is FVKESK. This chain's CDR3 is CASSRGLAGAVETQYF. The CDR3 DNA reads as TGTGCCAGCAGCCGAGGACTAGCGGGAGCAGTGGAGACCCAGTACTTC.

The sample holds many counts of this clonotype. The chain combines TRBV11-2 with TRBJ2-5; D is undetermined. Trimming removed 2 bases from V and 5 bases from J, with 12 bases in between. There are 14 residues in the CDR3. CDR1 is SGHAT and CDR2 is FQNNGV in the germline V gene. CDR3 residues: CASSLYGVVETQYF. The CDR3 DNA sequence: TGTGCCAGCAGCTTATATGGGGTTGTTGAGACCCAGTACTTC.